Listed here is a single T cell receptor (beta chain). Its antigen is not known. Using MiXCR, TCRdb reanalyzed the PCR reads. The sample holds about 29,000 clones, around 16% seen once. V was pared by 1 base and J by 3 bases, with 10 bases between. Germline V gene lookup returns CDR1 SGHRS and CDR2 YFSETQ. The CDR3 extends over 15 amino acids. The data were taken from a study of metastatic and nonmetastatic thyroid tumors. Overall study context: Peripheral blood and tumor or nodule samples from malignant and benign thyroid patients were compared.

Study-level results: It was reported that TCR beta diversity was significantly higher in malignant thyroid tumors than benign nodules, in blood and tumor.

Each patient came to thyroid surgery without any prior treatment (of any kind). Sequenced input: blood. The source is a female donor with papillary thyroid cancer or a benign thyroid nodule (not recorded which). Some clones in this sample may be carry-over from other donors' samples. The V and J genes are TRBV5-1 and TRBJ2-2, with a possible D match to TRBD2 (6 bases). CDR3 region: CASSLYAGHTGELFF. In DNA form, the CDR3 reads TGCGCCAGCAGCTTGTACGCGGGACACACCGGGGAGCTGTTTTTT.